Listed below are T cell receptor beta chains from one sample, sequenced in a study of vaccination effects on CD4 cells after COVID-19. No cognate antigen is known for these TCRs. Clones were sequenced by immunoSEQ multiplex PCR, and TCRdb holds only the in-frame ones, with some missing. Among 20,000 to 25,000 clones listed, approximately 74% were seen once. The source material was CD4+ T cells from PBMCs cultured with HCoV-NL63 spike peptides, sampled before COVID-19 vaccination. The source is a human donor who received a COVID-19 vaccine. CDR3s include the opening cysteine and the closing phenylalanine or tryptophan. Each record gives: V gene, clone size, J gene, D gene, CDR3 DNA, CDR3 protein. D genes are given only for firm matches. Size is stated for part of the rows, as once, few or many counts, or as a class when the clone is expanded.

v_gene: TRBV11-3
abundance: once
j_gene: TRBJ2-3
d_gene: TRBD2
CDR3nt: TGTGCCAGCAGCTTGGGAGCGGGGACCCGCACAGATACGCAGTATTTT
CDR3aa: CASSLGAGTRTDTQYF

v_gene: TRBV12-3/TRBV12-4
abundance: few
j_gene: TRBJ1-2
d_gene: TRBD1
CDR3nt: TGTGCCAGCAGCCGGACAGGGGAAGGCTACACCTTC
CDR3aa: CASSRTGEGYTF

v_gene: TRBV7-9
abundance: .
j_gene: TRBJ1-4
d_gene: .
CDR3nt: TGTGCCAGCAGCTTTGGGTCCCTGAGGACTACGTCTAATGAAAAACTGTTTTTT
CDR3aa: CASSFGSLRTTSNEKLFF

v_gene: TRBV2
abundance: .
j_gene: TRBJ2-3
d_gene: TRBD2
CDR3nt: TGTGCCAGCAGTGGCCGTAGCGGGAGTACAGATACGCAGTATTTT
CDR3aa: CASSGRSGSTDTQYF

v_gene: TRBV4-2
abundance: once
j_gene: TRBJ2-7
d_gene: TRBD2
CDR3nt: TGTGCCAGCAGCTTGGGACTAGGTCCCTACGAGCAGTACTTC
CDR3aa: CASSLGLGPYEQYF

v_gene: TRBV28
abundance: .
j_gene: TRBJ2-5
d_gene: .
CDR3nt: TGTGCCACCTCCCTGGGGGGGCGGGGGTACCAAGAGACCCAGTACTTC
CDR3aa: CATSLGGRGYQETQYF

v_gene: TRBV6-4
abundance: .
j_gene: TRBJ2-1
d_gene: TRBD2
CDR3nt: TGTGCCAGCAGTGACTCGGGAACTAGCGGGAACTACAATGAGCAGTTCTTC
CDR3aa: CASSDSGTSGNYNEQFF

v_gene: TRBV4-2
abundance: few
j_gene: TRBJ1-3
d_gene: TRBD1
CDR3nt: TGTGCCAGCAGCCAAGATCCGGACAGGGCTAAGGACACCATATATTTT
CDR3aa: CASSQDPDRAKDTIYF

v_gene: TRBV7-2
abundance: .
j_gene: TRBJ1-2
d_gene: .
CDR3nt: TGTGCCAGCACCCCGACAGGCAACTATGGCTACACCTTC
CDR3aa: CASTPTGNYGYTF

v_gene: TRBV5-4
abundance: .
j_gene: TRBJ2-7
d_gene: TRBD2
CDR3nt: TGTGCCAGCAGCTTGTCGGGACTAGGGTACTACGAGCAGTACTTC
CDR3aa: CASSLSGLGYYEQYF

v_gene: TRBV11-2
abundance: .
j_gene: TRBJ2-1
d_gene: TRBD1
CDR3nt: TGTGCCAGCAGGTGGACAGGGAAGGACAATGAGCAGTTCTTC
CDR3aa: CASRWTGKDNEQFF

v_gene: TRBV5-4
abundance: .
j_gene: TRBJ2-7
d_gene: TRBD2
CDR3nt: TGTGCCAGCAGCTTGAATAGCGGGGGGGCAGGCGAGCAGTACTTC
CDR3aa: CASSLNSGGAGEQYF

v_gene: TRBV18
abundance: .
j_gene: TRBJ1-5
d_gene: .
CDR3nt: TGTGCCAGCTCATCCGCTGCGGGAGCGGGCAATCAGCCCCAGCATTTT
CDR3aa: CASSSAAGAGNQPQHF

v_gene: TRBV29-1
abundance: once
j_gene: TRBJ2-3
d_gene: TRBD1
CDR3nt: TGCAGCGTTGGGGTGTTGAGGGGGCAATTCACAGATACGCAGTATTTT
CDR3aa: CSVGVLRGQFTDTQYF

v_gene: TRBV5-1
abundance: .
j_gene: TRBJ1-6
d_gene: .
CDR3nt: TGCGCCAGCAGCTGGGGACAAACTCAGGATTCACCCCTCCACTTT
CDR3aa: CASSWGQTQDSPLHF

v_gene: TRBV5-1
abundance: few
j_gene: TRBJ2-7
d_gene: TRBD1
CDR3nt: TGCGCCAGCAGCCACGGACAGGGGGCCTACGAGCAGTACTTC
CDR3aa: CASSHGQGAYEQYF

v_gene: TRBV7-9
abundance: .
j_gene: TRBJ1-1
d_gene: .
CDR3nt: TGTGCCAGCAGCAACAGGGTGTTGGAAGCTTTCTTT
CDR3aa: CASSNRVLEAFF

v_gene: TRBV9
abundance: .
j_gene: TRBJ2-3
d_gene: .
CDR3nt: TGTGCCAGCAGCGTAGGTCGGACAGATACGCAGTATTTT
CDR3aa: CASSVGRTDTQYF

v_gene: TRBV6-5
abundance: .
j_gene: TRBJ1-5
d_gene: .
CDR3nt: TGTGCCAGCAGTCCTAGACAGCTTAATCAGCCCCAGCATTTT
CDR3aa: CASSPRQLNQPQHF

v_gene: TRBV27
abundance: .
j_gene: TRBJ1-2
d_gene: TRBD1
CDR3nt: TGTGCCAGCAGTTTAAAGTCCGGCAGGGGGCGGTTATATGGCTACACCTTC
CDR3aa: CASSLKSGRGRLYGYTF

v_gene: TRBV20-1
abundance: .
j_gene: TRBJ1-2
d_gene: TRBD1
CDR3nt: TGCAGTGCTAGTAGAGGGGGCGCTGGCTATGGCTACACCTTC
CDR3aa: CSASRGGAGYGYTF

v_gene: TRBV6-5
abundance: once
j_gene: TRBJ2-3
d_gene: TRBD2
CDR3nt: TGTGCCAGCAAGGGACTAGCGGGGGTCAAAGATACGCAGTATTTT
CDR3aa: CASKGLAGVKDTQYF

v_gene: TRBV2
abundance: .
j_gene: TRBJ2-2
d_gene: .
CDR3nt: TGTGCCATCGAAAGCGTGGGCGGGGAGCTGTTTTTT
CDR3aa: CAIESVGGELFF